This T cell receptor beta chain was recorded in a study of blood T cell repertoires in COVID-19. Study-wide context: The study drew acute and convalescent COVID-19 samples from the United States, Italy and Spain. T cells, B-cell-depleted T cells, or PBMCs provided the cDNA or gDNA that served as material.

This clone came up once. The authors' processing: Estimates of nucleated cell counts were drawn from the amplification of reference gene primers. Libraries were prepared by immunoSEQ multiplex PCR; TCRdb keeps only in-frame clonotypes and omits some of them. That table furnishes V, J and clone size, whereas the DNA furnished D and trimming. Of 200,000 to 300,000 clones listed, more than 65% are singletons. Germline CDR1 and CDR2: LNHDA and SQIVND (reference sequence). This CDR3 contains 14 residues. With 1 base removed from V and 1 base from J, the gap between germline ends came to 7 bases. The chain links TRBV19 to TRBJ1-1; D ambiguous. The sequence came from a man aged 35-49 years who had recovered from COVID-19. Sequenced input: peripheral blood. In DNA, the CDR3 is TGTGCCAGTAGTATAGCACCAGGGAACACTGAAGCTTTCTTT. This translates into CASSIAPGNTEAFF. The full variable domain, its missing parts supplied by reference TRBV19 and TRBJ1-1, is DGGITQSPKYLFRKEGQNVTLSCEQNLNHDAMYWYRQDPGQGLRLIYYSQIVNDFQKGDIAEGYSVSREKKESFPLTVTSAQKNPTAFYLCASSIAPGNTEAFFGQGTRLTVV.